The 12 T cell receptor beta chains below were found in one sample sequenced in a study of Graves' ophthalmopathy and Graves' hyperthyroidism. Amplification of the TCR beta CDR3 regions used RNA transcripts (as template). Investigators did first-round RT-PCR with HTBI primers, then second-round multiplex PCR. TCRdb reanalysed the multiplex PCR reads using MiXCR and keeps one entry per CDR3 protein. This sample has approximately 480,000 distinct CDR3 sequences; 14% occur once, and the top ten carry over 8%. Sequencing was performed on blood. These receptors were collected from a woman aged 25 to 39 with Graves' ophthalmopathy.

The chain couples TRBV7-3 to TRBJ2-3, with D perhaps TRBD2 (7 bases). There are 14 residues in the CDR3. The V and J ends lost 5 bases and 6 bases respectively, with 15 bases between them. The V gene's germline CDR1 is SGHTA and CDR2 FQGTGA. CDR3: CASSNRGAGDTQYF. The CDR3 DNA reads as TGTGCCAGCAGCAACCGGGGGGCCGGGGATACGCAGTATTTT.

This clonotype appeared many times. The rearrangement joins TRBV7-3 to TRBJ1-2, with TRBD1 as a possible D gene (6 bases). The CDR3 runs 13 residues. CDR1 is SGHTA, CDR2 FQGTGA, per germline. Trimming stripped 6 bases from V and 0 bases from J, with 8 bases between. The CDR3 reads CASSTGTNYGYTF. The CDR3 DNA follows: TGTGCCAGCAGTACAGGGACTAACTATGGCTACACCTTC. Complete variable domain (other parts from reference TRBV7-3 and TRBJ1-2): GAGVSQTPSNKVTEKGKYVELRCDPISGHTALYWYRQSLGQGPEFLIYFQGTGAADDSGLPNDRFFAVRPEGSVSTLKIQRTERGDSAVYLCASSTGTNYGYTFGSGTRLTVV.

The table lists this clonotype with many counts. The chain carries TRBV10-3 and TRBJ1-5; perhaps TRBD1 as D (6 bases). The CDR3 totals 15 residues. Germline V gene data show CDR1 as ENHRY and CDR2 as SYGVKD. With 10 bases removed from V and 4 bases from J, the gap between germline ends came to 20 bases. CDR3 DNA sequence: TGTGCCACCACGGAGGGGGTAGGGAGTAATCAGCCCCAGCATTTT. Translated: CATTEGVGSNQPQHF.

At least ten counts were recorded for this clonotype. The chain recombines TRBV7-6 with TRBJ1-1, with D hard to call. Germline CDR1 is SGHVS and CDR2 is FNYEAQ. This CDR3 region has 13 residues. V lost 1 base and J 3 bases, leaving 6 bases between the germline ends. The CDR3 is CASSLDGYTEAFF. The CDR3 DNA reads as TGTGCCAGCAGCTTAGACGGGTACACTGAAGCTTTCTTT.

This clonotype was observed many times. CDR3 in amino acids: CASSWDRALDGYTF. CDR3 nucleotides: TGTGCCAGCAGCTGGGACAGGGCTTTAGATGGCTACACCTTC. This chain uses TRBV7-2 with TRBJ1-2; 9 bases align to TRBD1. Trimming at V came to 4 bases and at J to 6 bases, leaving 6 bases not matched to a gene. Per germline, CDR1 SGHTA and CDR2 FQGNSA. The CDR3 spans 14 residues.

The chain combines TRBV10-3 with TRBJ1-3; D is unresolved. The CDR3 has 16 amino acids. Germline V lookup: CDR1 ENHRY, CDR2 SYGVKD. V lost 10 bases, J lost 4 bases, and 23 bases lay in between. Here the CDR3 DNA reads TGTGCCACAGCCCCAGAATTAAAAAACACCGGAAACACCATATATTTT. This codes for CATAPELKNTGNTIYF.

This clonotype has a count of ten or more. The rearrangement joins TRBV6-5 to TRBJ1-5, with D unclear. The germline CDR1 and CDR2 sequences are MNHEY and SVGAGI. The V end was cut by 5 bases, the J end by 5 bases, with 13 bases between. The CDR3 extends over 14 amino acids. The CDR3 DNA sequence: TGTGCCAGCAGTCCTCGGGGTACCCATCAGCCCCAGCATTTT. It is translated as CASSPRGTHQPQHF.

This clonotype has ten or more counts. The V gene is TRBV7-9, the J gene TRBJ1-3, with TRBD1 matching 7 bases. Germline V lookup: CDR1 SEHNR, CDR2 FQNEAQ (reference sequence). The CDR3 sequence is 12 residues long. With 5 bases clipped from V and 7 bases from J, the junction kept 2 bases outside the gene matches. The CDR3: CASSLTGNTIYF. The CDR3 DNA follows: TGTGCCAGCAGCCTGACAGGGAACACCATATATTTT.

This clonotype was counted many times. The J gene is TRBJ2-7, the V gene TRBV5-6, with unresolved D. Germline-derived CDR1 and CDR2 are SGHDT and YYEEEE. The CDR3 covers 12 residues. Trimming took off 2 bases at V and 6 bases at J, with 9 bases between the two ends. CDR3 region: CASSLGPGEQYF. In DNA, the CDR3 is TGTGCCAGCAGCTTAGGCCCCGGCGAGCAGTACTTC.

This clonotype was found many times. This rearrangement joins TRBV6-5 to TRBJ2-5; D is ambiguous. V lost 11 bases and J 3 bases, leaving 16 bases between the germline ends. The CDR3 covers 13 residues. Germline CDR1 is MNHEY and CDR2 is SVGAGI. The CDR3 coding sequence is TGTGCCGCCAAAGGAGAGGCAGAAGAGACCCAGTACTTC. As protein: CAAKGEAEETQYF.

Many counts were recorded for this clonotype. The rearrangement joins TRBV12-3 or TRBV12-4 to TRBJ1-2; no clear D gene. V shed 5 bases and J shed 7 bases, with 8 bases lying between them. The CDR3 extends over 11 amino acids. CDR3 loop: CASSHFGGYTF. The CDR3 nucleotides read TGTGCCAGCAGTCATTTTGGTGGCTACACCTTC.

This clonotype was seen many times. The V and J genes are TRBV27 and TRBJ1-6; TRBD1 agrees at 7 bases. The V gene's germline CDR1 is MNHEY and CDR2 SMNVEV (reference sequence). The length of the CDR3 is 14 residues. V was pared by 5 bases and J by 14 bases, with 12 bases of the junction left unmatched. The CDR3 reads CASSPGGPRLTLHF. The CDR3 nucleotides are TGTGCCAGCAGTCCAGGGGGTCCGAGACTAACCCTCCACTTT.